This note documents a single T cell receptor beta chain sequence. Its antigen is unknown. The time point here: 10-day in vitro stimulation with candidate neoantigen peptide 2. A roughly 11-day in vitro culture was run per each of over five reactive peptides. The assay was immunoSEQ multiplex PCR, and TCRdb's table has in-frame clones only and misses some. The table shows some 10,000 clones, with 70% to 90% occurring only once. The data derive from a study of PD-1 blockade in mismatch repair-deficient tumors. The germline CDR1 and CDR2 sequences are SGHDT and YYEEEE. Trimming stripped 2 bases from V and 2 bases from J, with 11 bases between. CDR3 length equals 16 residues. Findings and limits, study-wide: Tumor-resident clones, often absent from pretreatment blood, expanded after pembrolizumab and then contracted.

This sequence originates from an adult with mismatch repair-deficient cancer. The input for sequencing was cells cultured in vitro, taken from a patient treated with pembrolizumab. The chain carries TRBV5-6 and TRBJ2-6; D not certain. DNA for the CDR3: TGTGCCAGCAGCTTCGGGCCTTTCGCTGGGGCCAACGTCCTGACTTTC. This sequence encodes CASSFGPFAGANVLTF.